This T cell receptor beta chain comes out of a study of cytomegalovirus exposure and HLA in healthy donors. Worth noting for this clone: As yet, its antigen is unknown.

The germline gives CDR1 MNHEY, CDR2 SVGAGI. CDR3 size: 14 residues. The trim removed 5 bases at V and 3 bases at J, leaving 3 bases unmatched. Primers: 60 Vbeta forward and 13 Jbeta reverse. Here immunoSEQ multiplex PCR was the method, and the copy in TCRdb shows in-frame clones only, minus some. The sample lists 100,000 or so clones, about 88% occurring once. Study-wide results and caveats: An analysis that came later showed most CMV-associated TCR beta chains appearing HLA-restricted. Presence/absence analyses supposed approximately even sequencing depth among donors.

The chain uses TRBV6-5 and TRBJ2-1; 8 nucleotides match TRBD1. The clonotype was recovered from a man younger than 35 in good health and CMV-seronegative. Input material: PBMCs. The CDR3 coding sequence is TGTGCCAGCAGTCGGGACAGGATCTACAATGAGCAGTTCTTC. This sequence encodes CASSRDRIYNEQFF.